Listed below are T cell receptor beta chains from one sample, sequenced in a study of breast tumors, draining lymph nodes, adjacent tissues. TCRdb redid the calling of the multiplex PCR reads with MiXCR, one entry per CDR3 protein. The sample holds roughly 16,000 distinct CDR3 sequences, 63% seen once. Sequenced input: tumor-adjacent breast tissue. These receptors were taken from a female donor with breast cancer. Some clones in this sample may be carry-over from other donors' samples. Both conserved end residues are part of each CDR3. A D gene is named only where the DNA matches it firmly. Clone size, where shown, is once, few, many, or a class for clones that have expanded.

j_call	v_call	d_call	clone_size	cdr3_nt	cdr3_aa
TRBJ2-3	TRBV7-6	TRBD1	-	TGTGCCAGCAGCTTTGGACAGGGGGCATGGGAAACGCAGTATTTT	CASSFGQGAWETQYF
TRBJ2-7	TRBV20-1	TRBD2	-	TGCAGTGCTACCTCCGGGACTAGCTCCTACGAGCAGTACTTC	CSATSGTSSYEQYF
TRBJ1-4	TRBV19	-	-	TGTGCCAGTAGTATCGCAGGGATGTTGGCTAATGAAAAACTGTTTTTT	CASSIAGMLANEKLFF
TRBJ1-3	TRBV20-1	-	-	TGCAGTGCTCGCTCCGGGACATCGGGAAACACCATATATTTT	CSARSGTSGNTIYF
TRBJ1-2	TRBV20-1	TRBD1	once	TGCAGTGCTCAAGGACAGGGGAACGGGTATGGCTACACCTTC	CSAQGQGNGYGYTF
TRBJ1-6	TRBV7-9	-	-	TGTGCCAGCAGCCTTCTATCGGCCGCTAATTCGCCCCTCCACTTT	CASSLLSAANSPLHF
TRBJ1-1	TRBV7-9	-	many	TGTGCCAGCAGCTTAGCCCCAGGTGAAGCTTTCTTT	CASSLAPGEAFF
TRBJ2-5	TRBV5-4	-	-	TGTGCCAGCAGCTTGGTCGGGGTGGGAGAGACCCAGTACTTC	CASSLVGVGETQYF
TRBJ1-1	TRBV19	TRBD1	many	TGTGCCAGTAGTATAGGGACAGGGGGTTTCGACACTGAAGCTTTCTTT	CASSIGTGGFDTEAFF
TRBJ2-3	TRBV5-1	-	medium-sized	TGCGCCAGCAGCTTTGAAGGCGACGATACGCAGTATTTT	CASSFEGDDTQYF
TRBJ1-6	TRBV20-1	-	-	TGCAGTGCTAGAGATCAAGCAGGACAGCCCCTCCACTTT	CSARDQAGQPLHF
TRBJ2-1	TRBV5-1	TRBD2	-	TGCGCCAGCACGACTAGCGGGGGTTACAATGAGCAGTTCTTC	CASTTSGGYNEQFF
TRBJ2-1	TRBV24-1	TRBD1	-	TGTGCCACCAGTGATACACGAGGGACAGGAAACAATGAGCAGTTCTTC	CATSDTRGTGNNEQFF